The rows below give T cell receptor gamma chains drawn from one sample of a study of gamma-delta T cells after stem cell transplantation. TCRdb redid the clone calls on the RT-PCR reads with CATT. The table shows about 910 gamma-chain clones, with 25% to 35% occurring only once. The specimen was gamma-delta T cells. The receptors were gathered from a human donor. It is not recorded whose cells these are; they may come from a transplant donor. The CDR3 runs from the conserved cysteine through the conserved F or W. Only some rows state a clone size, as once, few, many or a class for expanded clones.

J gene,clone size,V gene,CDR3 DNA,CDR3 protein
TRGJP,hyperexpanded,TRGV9,TGTGCCTTGTGGGCGATCCAAGAGTTGGGCAAAAAAATCAAGGTATTT,CALWAIQELGKKIKVF
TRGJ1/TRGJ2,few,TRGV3,TGTGCCACCTGGGACACCCATAAGAAACTCTTT,CATWDTHKKLF
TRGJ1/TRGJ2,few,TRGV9,TGTGCCTTGTGGGAGGTGAGGTATAAGAAACTCTTT,CALWEVRYKKLF
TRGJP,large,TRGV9,TGTGCCTTGTGGGAGGTGCGACCCCAAGAGTTGGGCAAAAAAATCAAGGTATTT,CALWEVRPQELGKKIKVF
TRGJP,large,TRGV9,TGTGCCTTGTGGGAGGTGCAGTGGTTGGGCAAAAAAATCAAGGTATTT,CALWEVQWLGKKIKVF
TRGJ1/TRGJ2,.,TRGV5,TGTGCCACCTGGGACAGGCCGGAACTCTTT,CATWDRPELF
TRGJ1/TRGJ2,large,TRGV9,TGTGCCTTGTGGGAGGATTATTATAAGAAACTCTTT,CALWEDYYKKLF
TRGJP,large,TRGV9,TGTGCCTTGTGGGAGGTGCTTGAGTTGGGCAAAAAAATCAAGGTATTT,CALWEVLELGKKIKVF
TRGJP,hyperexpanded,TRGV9,TGTGCCTTGTGGGAGGCACAAGAGTTGGGCAAAAAAATCAAGGTATTT,CALWEAQELGKKIKVF
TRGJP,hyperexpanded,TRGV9,TGTGCCTTGTGGGAGGTGAGGGAGTTGGGCAAAAAAATCAAGGTATTT,CALWEVRELGKKIKVF